These 26 T cell receptor beta chains share one sample of origin, sequenced in a study of T cell responses to AZD1222 COVID-19 vaccine. The assay was immunoSEQ multiplex PCR, and TCRdb's table has in-frame clones only and misses some. The sample records roughly 180,000 clones, roughly nine tenths being singletons. This sample comprised peripheral blood, obtained on day 0 of AZD1222 vaccination. Every receptor here comes from an adult in good health.

This clone was recorded a few times. V and J are TRBV6-5 and TRBJ2-3; no definite D call. This CDR3 region has 13 residues. Germline V gives CDR1 MNHEY, CDR2 SVGAGI. V was clipped by 7 bases and J by 2 bases, with 10 bases between them. The CDR3 DNA follows: TGTGCCAGCACGAAATTTTACACAGATACGCAGTATTTT. It translates to CASTKFYTDTQYF.

This clone came up once. The chain couples TRBV6-6 to TRBJ1-1, with no clear D. The V and J ends lost 0 bases and 5 bases respectively, with 10 bases between them. The germline V gene encodes CDR1 MNHNY and CDR2 SVGAGI (reference sequence). The CDR3 runs to 14 residues. For the CDR3, the DNA is TGTGCCAGCAGTTACTCTTCCGGAGGGACTGAAGCTTTCTTT. Translation: CASSYSSGGTEAFF.

The chain uses TRBV6-6 and TRBJ2-7; D is uncertain. Per germline, CDR1 MNHNY and CDR2 SVGAGI (reference sequence). This CDR3 comprises 16 residues. V dropped 0 bases and J dropped 0 bases, with 12 bases sitting between them. The CDR3 protein is CASSYSRSESSYEQYF. DNA of the CDR3: TGTGCCAGCAGTTACTCGAGAAGCGAGAGCTCCTACGAGCAGTACTTC.

This chain links TRBV5-5 with TRBJ2-3; D is ambiguous. CDR3 length: 12 residues. V lost 1 base and J lost 4, with 4 bases in between. Germline loops: CDR1 SGHKS, CDR2 YYEKEE (reference sequence). The CDR3 sequence is CASSLWADTQYF. The CDR3 DNA sequence: TGTGCCAGCAGCTTGTGGGCAGATACGCAGTATTTT.

The chain joins TRBV6-5 to TRBJ2-7; D unresolved. V gave up 7 bases and J gave up 3 bases, with 4 bases separating them. The CDR3 has 10 amino acids. Germline assignment: CDR1 MNHEY and CDR2 SVGAGI. The CDR3 nucleotides read TGTGCCAGCACGAACTACGAGCAGTACTTC. It is translated as CASTNYEQYF.

The V call is TRBV6-5, the J call TRBJ2-7; D tentatively reads TRBD1 or TRBD2 (6 bases each). This CDR3 comprises 15 residues. Trimming took off 5 bases at V and 3 bases at J, with 17 bases between the two ends. The germline V gene has CDR1 MNHEY and CDR2 SVGAGI. For the CDR3, the DNA is TGTGCCAGCAGTCCCAGGGGTGGGGGAGGCTACGAGCAGTACTTC. This sequence encodes CASSPRGGGGYEQYF.

V is TRBV15 and J is TRBJ1-2; the match to TRBD1 covers 7 bases. The CDR3 runs to 15 residues. Unmatched junction bases numbered 14, after V lost 4 bases and J lost 9 bases. Germline-derived CDR1 and CDR2 are LNHNV and YYDKDF (reference sequence). The CDR3 spells CATSKRAGRGLSYTF. CDR3 bases: TGTGCCACCAGCAAACGAGCGGGCAGGGGGTTAAGCTACACCTTC.

The chain is built from TRBV7-3 and TRBJ1-4; a possible D gene is TRBD1 (5 bases). CDR1 and CDR2 from the germline V gene are SGHTA and FQGTGA. V lost 5 bases and J 8 bases, leaving 21 bases between the germline ends. CDR3 size: 16 residues. The CDR3 DNA sequence: TGTGCCAGCAGCCCTGCGCGCGAGAAGGGGCGAGAAAAACTGTTTTTT. Translation gives CASSPAREKGREKLFF.

The chain carries TRBV28 and TRBJ1-6; no firm D call. The germline CDR1 and CDR2 sequences are MDHEN and SYDVKM. The ends were cut back, 5 bases at V and 9 bases at J, with 8 bases in the middle. There are 12 residues in the CDR3. The CDR3 DNA reads as TGTGCCAGCAGTGTAAGGATTTCACCCCTCCACTTT. Its protein is CASSVRISPLHF.

The CDR3 here is CASSQDFWETQYF. CDR3 DNA: TGTGCCAGCAGCCAAGATTTTTGGGAGACCCAGTACTTC. The chain combines TRBV3-1 (or the pseudogene TRBV3-2) with TRBJ2-5; D unresolved. Trimming pared 0 bases from V and 5 bases from J, leaving 7 bases between. The CDR3 has 13 amino acids. Germline V gene data show CDR1 as LGHDT and CDR2 as YNNKEL (reference sequence).

The rearrangement joins TRBV19 to TRBJ1-3; D is unclear. V was shortened by 3 bases and J by 0 bases, with 12 bases between the two germline ends. Germline-derived CDR1 and CDR2 are LNHDA and SQIVND (reference sequence). CDR3 size: 16 residues. The CDR3 spells CASSIAGIHSGNTIYF. The CDR3 nucleotides are TGTGCCAGTAGTATCGCGGGGATTCACTCTGGAAACACCATATATTTT. Based on the CDR3 plus reference TRBV19 and TRBJ1-3, the full variable domain is DGGITQSPKYLFRKEGQNVTLSCEQNLNHDAMYWYRQDPGQGLRLIYYSQIVNDFQKGDIAEGYSVSREKKESFPLTVTSAQKNPTAFYLCASSIAGIHSGNTIYFGEGSWLTVV.

V usage is TRBV3-1 (or the pseudogene TRBV3-2) and J usage is TRBJ2-2; tentatively, D is TRBD1 (6 bases). Deletions cut 0 bases from V and 5 bases from J, with 19 bases between. Germline-derived CDR1 and CDR2 are LGHDT and YNNKEL (reference sequence). This CDR3 is built from 18 residues. CDR3 in DNA: TGTGCCAGCAGCCAAGATGGGGAGAGGGGGAGTCTAACCGGGGAGCTGTTTTTT. Amino acid sequence: CASSQDGERGSLTGELFF.

This clone was picked up a small number of times. V usage is TRBV5-1 and J usage is TRBJ1-2; D may be TRBD1 (6 bases). Germline CDR1 is SGHRS and CDR2 is YFSETQ. CDR3 size: 16 residues. Trimming removed 3 bases at V and 1 base at J, with 16 bases between. Here the CDR3 reads CASSYPRGRDNYGYTF. As DNA, the CDR3 is TGCGCCAGCAGCTATCCCAGGGGACGGGATAACTATGGCTACACCTTC. Full variable domain (missing parts from reference TRBV5-1 and TRBJ1-2): KAGVTQTPRYLIKTRGQQVTLSCSPISGHRSVSWYQQTPGQGLQFLFEYFSETQRNKGNFPGRFSGRQFSNSRSEMNVSTLELGDSALYLCASSYPRGRDNYGYTFGSGTRLTVV.

The chain has TRBV7-9 and TRBJ2-1; TRBD1 matches 7 bases. The CDR3 has 14 amino acids. From germline, CDR1 is SEHNR and CDR2 FQNEAQ (reference sequence). After removal of 7 bases from V and 1 base from J, the junction contained 4 bases not matched to a gene. The CDR3 here is CASNGQVSYNEQFF. Written as DNA, the CDR3 is TGTGCCAGCAATGGACAGGTATCCTACAATGAGCAGTTCTTC. The full variable domain, rest sourced from reference TRBV7-9 and TRBJ2-1, is DTGVSQNPRHKITKRGQNVTFRCDPISEHNRLYWYRQTLGQGPEFLTYFQNEAQLEKSRLLSDRFSAERPKGSFSTLEIQRTEQGDSAMYLCASNGQVSYNEQFFGPGTRLTVL.

The rearrangement uses TRBV5-1 and TRBJ2-1; tentative D call: TRBD1 (5 bases). Germline CDR1 reads SGHRS; CDR2 reads YFSETQ. Trimming cost V 5 bases and J 4 bases, with 19 bases left between them. This CDR3 comprises 16 residues. The CDR3 DNA is TGCGCCAGCAGTCTTATAGGTACAGGAGTATACAATGAGCAGTTCTTC. Translating gives CASSLIGTGVYNEQFF.

The rearrangement links TRBV6-1 to TRBJ2-3, with D perhaps matching TRBD1 (6 bases). The CDR3 runs 16 residues. Germline CDR1 is MNHNS and CDR2 is SASEGT. V was pared by 4 bases and J by 2 bases, with 16 bases between. The CDR3 DNA reads as TGTGCCAGCAGTGGCAGGGGCGCAGACCTCACAGATACGCAGTATTTT. Translation gives CASSGRGADLTDTQYF.

As for this clone: One end of the junction varies from germline; a read error may be responsible. This chain links TRBV6-1 with TRBJ1-5; D is uncertain. The CDR3 totals 14 residues. Germline values: CDR1 MNHNS, CDR2 SASEGT. CDR3 in amino acids: CASSDPGNNRPQHF. The DNA for the CDR3 is TGTGCCAGCAGTGATCCGGGCAATAATCGGCCCCAGCATTTT.

The genes are TRBV2 and TRBJ1-5; the D is unclear. V was cut by 4 bases and J by 6 bases, with 10 bases left in between. The CDR3 loop spans 13 amino acids. CDR1 is SNHLY and CDR2 is FYNNEI in the germline V gene. This CDR3 reads CASSVTVGQPQHF. CDR3 coding DNA: TGTGCCAGCAGTGTCACCGTTGGTCAGCCCCAGCATTTT. The whole variable domain, filled in from reference TRBV2 and TRBJ1-5, reads EPEVTQTPSHQVTQMGQEVILRCVPISNHLYFYWYRQILGQKVEFLVSFYNNEISEKSEIFDDQFSVERPDGSNFTLKIRSTKLEDSAMYFCASSVTVGQPQHFGDGTRLSIL.

The chain is built from TRBV19 and TRBJ2-3; D perhaps matches TRBD1 (5 bases). Germline values: CDR1 LNHDA, CDR2 SQIVND (reference sequence). This CDR3 has 14 residues. V was pared by 9 bases and J by 1 base, with 14 bases between. The CDR3 reads CASTPDTRTDTQYF. The CDR3 nucleotides are TGTGCCAGCACTCCGGACACCCGCACAGATACGCAGTATTTT. The full variable domain, rest sourced from reference TRBV19 and TRBJ2-3, is DGGITQSPKYLFRKEGQNVTLSCEQNLNHDAMYWYRQDPGQGLRLIYYSQIVNDFQKGDIAEGYSVSREKKESFPLTVTSAQKNPTAFYLCASTPDTRTDTQYFGPGTRLTVL.

The chain carries TRBV19 and TRBJ1-6, with no clear D. Trimming stripped 6 bases from V and 5 bases from J, with 14 bases between. Germline V lookup: CDR1 LNHDA, CDR2 SQIVND (reference sequence). This CDR3 has 15 residues. DNA of the CDR3: TGTGCCAGTAGAACTATGGCCCTCAATAATTCACCCCTCCACTTT. Translating gives CASRTMALNNSPLHF.

The chain has TRBV5-4 and TRBJ2-1; the D gene is possibly TRBD2 (6 bases). The length of the CDR3 is 16 residues. The germline CDR1 and CDR2 sequences are SGHNT and YYREEE (reference sequence). V lost 4 bases and J 0 bases, leaving 14 bases between the germline ends. The CDR3 loop is CASSGKKEGSYNEQFF. The CDR3 DNA sequence: TGTGCCAGCAGCGGTAAAAAGGAGGGCTCCTACAATGAGCAGTTCTTC.

The chain couples TRBV18 to TRBJ2-3; TRBD2 matches 13 bases. The V and J ends lost 0 bases and 6 bases, in that order; junction bases with no gene match: 0. The CDR3 totals 15 residues. The germline V gene has CDR1 KGHSH and CDR2 LQKENI. CDR3 residues: CASSPPLAGGDTQYF. DNA of the CDR3: TGTGCCAGCTCACCACCACTAGCGGGAGGGGATACGCAGTATTTT.

The chain carries TRBV4-1 and TRBJ2-7; no clear D. V lost 0 bases to trimming and J lost 0 bases, with 9 bases between them. Germline CDR1 reads MGHRA; CDR2 reads YSYEKL. The CDR3 is 15 residues long. In nucleotides, the CDR3 is TGCGCCAGCAGCCAAGACCCAGGTTCCTCCTACGAGCAGTACTTC. This gives the protein CASSQDPGSSYEQYF.

The chain combines TRBV7-8 with TRBJ1-4; 7 bases match TRBD1. Germline V lookup: CDR1 SGHVS, CDR2 FQNEAQ. The CDR3 spans 14 residues. J was trimmed by 7 bases and V by 4 bases; bases with no gene match: 6. CDR3 region: CASSSGTASEKLFF. In DNA form, the CDR3 reads TGTGCCAGCAGCTCCGGGACAGCGAGTGAAAAACTGTTTTTT.

V gene TRBV7-2 combines with J gene TRBJ1-2; tentative D call: TRBD1 (6 bases). The CDR3 is 14 amino acids. The germline gives CDR1 SGHTA, CDR2 FQGNSA. V was shortened by 3 bases and J by 4 bases, with 12 bases between the two germline ends. The CDR3 coding sequence is TGTGCCAGCAGCTTGAACGGGGGGCCCTATGGCTACACCTTC. Its protein is CASSLNGGPYGYTF.

This sequence joins TRBV2 and TRBJ2-6; D is unresolved. Germline V gene sequence: CDR1 SNHLY, CDR2 FYNNEI. This CDR3 is built from 16 residues. Deletions cut 9 bases from V and 0 bases from J, with 15 bases between. In DNA form, the CDR3 reads TGTGCCAGTTGCCCCGGTGGACGCTCTGGGGCCAACGTCCTGACTTTC. Translating gives CASCPGGRSGANVLTF.